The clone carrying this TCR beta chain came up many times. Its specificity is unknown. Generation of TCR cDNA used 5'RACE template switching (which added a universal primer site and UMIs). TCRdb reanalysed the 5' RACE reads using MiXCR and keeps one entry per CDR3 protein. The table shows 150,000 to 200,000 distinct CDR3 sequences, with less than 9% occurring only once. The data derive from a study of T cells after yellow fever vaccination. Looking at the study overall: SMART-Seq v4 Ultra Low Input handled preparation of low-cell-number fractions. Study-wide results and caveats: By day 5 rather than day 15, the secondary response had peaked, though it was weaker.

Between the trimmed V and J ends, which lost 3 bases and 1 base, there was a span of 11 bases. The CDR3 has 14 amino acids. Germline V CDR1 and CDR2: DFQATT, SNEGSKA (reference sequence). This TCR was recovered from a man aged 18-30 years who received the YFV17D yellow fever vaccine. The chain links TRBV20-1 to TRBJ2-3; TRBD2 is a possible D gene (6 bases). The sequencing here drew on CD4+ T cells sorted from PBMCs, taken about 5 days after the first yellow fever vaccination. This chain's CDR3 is CSASYSGRTDTQYF. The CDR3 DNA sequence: TGCAGTGCTAGTTATAGCGGTCGCACAGATACGCAGTATTTT.